In its sample, the clone carrying this T cell receptor (beta chain) was seen a few times. Its antigen remains unknown. This specimen comes from a study of beta chain features in type 1 diabetes. The length of the CDR3 is 15 residues. The V gene end was trimmed by 4 bases and the J gene end by 6 bases; junction bases not matched to a gene: 8. CDR1 and CDR2 (germline): PRHDT, FYEKMQ (reference sequence). Study-wide results and caveats: Shortening that was moderate but significant affected the TCRB CDR3s of Type 1 diabetes patients in all four CD4+ subsets.

Reverse transcription of all isolated RNA meant that expressed TCRB transcripts were sequenced. The method was immunoSEQ multiplex PCR; TCRdb's version includes in-frame clones alone and lacks a portion of them. This table has around 97,000 clones, 28% appearing once. The clonotype originates from a woman aged 18-29 years with type 1 diabetes. What was sequenced was central memory CD4+ T cells from blood. V gene TRBV13 combines with J gene TRBJ2-4, with 8 bases that match TRBD2. The CDR3 region is CASSSHSGKGNIQYF. The DNA for the CDR3 is TGTGCCAGCAGCTCCCATAGCGGGAAAGGAAACATTCAGTACTTC.